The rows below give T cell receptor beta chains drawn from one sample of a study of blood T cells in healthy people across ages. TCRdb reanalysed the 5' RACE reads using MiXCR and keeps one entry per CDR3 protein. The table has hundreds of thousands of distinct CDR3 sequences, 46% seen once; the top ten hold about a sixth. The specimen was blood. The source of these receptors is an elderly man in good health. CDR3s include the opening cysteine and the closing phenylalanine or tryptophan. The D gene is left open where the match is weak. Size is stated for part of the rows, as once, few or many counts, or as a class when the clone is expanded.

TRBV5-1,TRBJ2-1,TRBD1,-,TGCGCCAGCAGCTCGGGACAGGGAGCCTCCTCCCATGAGCAGTTCTTC,CASSSGQGASSHEQFF
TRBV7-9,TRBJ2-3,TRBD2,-,TGTGCCAGCAGCTCCTATAGCGGGAGTACAGATACGCAGTATTTT,CASSSYSGSTDTQYF
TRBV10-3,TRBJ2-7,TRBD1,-,TGTGCCATCAGCCCCCCGGACAGGGTCTACGAGCAGTACTTC,CAISPPDRVYEQYF
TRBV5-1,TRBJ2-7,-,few,TGCGCCAGCAGCTTGGCCTCCCAGGGGAGGAACGAGCAGTACTTC,CASSLASQGRNEQYF
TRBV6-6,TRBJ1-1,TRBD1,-,TGTGCCAGCAGTTGTGACAGGGGAAACACTGAAGCTTTCTTT,CASSCDRGNTEAFF
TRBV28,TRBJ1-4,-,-,TGTGCCAGCAGCAAACTGAGAACTGCAACTAATGAAAAACTGTTTTTT,CASSKLRTATNEKLFF
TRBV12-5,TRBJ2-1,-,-,TGTGCTAGTGGTTTGGTACTGAGCGTAGACTACAATGAGCAGTTCTTC,CASGLVLSVDYNEQFF
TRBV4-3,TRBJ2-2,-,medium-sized,TGCGCCAGCAGCCAATCAACGGGCAGGGCTAACACCGGGGAGCTGTTTTTT,CASSQSTGRANTGELFF
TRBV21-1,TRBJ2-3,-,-,TGTGCCATTAGAAATTTTGGACGCAGCACAGAGACGCAGTATTTT,CAIRNFGRSTETQYF
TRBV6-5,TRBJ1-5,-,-,TGTGCCAGCAGGGGACCGAATCAGCCCCAGCATTTT,CASRGPNQPQHF
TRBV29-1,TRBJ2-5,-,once,TGCAGCGTTGAGTACCTGGTTGGGGAGACCCAGTACTTC,CSVEYLVGETQYF
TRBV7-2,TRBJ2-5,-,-,TGTGCCAGCAGCTTCGACACTGGGCGAGAGACCCAGTACTTC,CASSFDTGRETQYF
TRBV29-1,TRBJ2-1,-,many,TGCAGCGTGTCAATTTCGTCTACATACTCCTACAATGAGCAGTTCTTC,CSVSISSTYSYNEQFF